The source of this T cell receptor (beta chain) is a study of response to subunit inactivated influenza vaccine. Study observations and caveats: T cells newly recruited by each seasonal influenza vaccination are few, the authors suggested.

Each CDR3 protein gets one entry after TCRdb re-called the RT-PCR reads with MiXCR. The sample gives roughly 700,000 distinct CDR3 sequences, around 14% of which show up once; around 6.5% is in the top ten. This clonotype was detected once. The antigen remains unidentified. Germline V gene sequence: CDR1 DFQATT, CDR2 SNEGSKA (reference sequence). The CDR3 loop spans 17 amino acids. J lost 3 bases, V lost 6 bases, and 17 bases had no gene match. The sequence derives from a man aged 45 to 65 who received an inactivated influenza vaccine. The J gene is TRBJ2-3, the V gene TRBV20-1; 8 bases agree with TRBD2. The sample was PBMCs from blood, taken 14 to 15 days before vaccination. Written as DNA, the CDR3 is TGCAGTGCCAGGGGCCACGCTCCGGGACTAGTGACAGATACGCAGTATTTT. Amino acids: CSARGHAPGLVTDTQYF.